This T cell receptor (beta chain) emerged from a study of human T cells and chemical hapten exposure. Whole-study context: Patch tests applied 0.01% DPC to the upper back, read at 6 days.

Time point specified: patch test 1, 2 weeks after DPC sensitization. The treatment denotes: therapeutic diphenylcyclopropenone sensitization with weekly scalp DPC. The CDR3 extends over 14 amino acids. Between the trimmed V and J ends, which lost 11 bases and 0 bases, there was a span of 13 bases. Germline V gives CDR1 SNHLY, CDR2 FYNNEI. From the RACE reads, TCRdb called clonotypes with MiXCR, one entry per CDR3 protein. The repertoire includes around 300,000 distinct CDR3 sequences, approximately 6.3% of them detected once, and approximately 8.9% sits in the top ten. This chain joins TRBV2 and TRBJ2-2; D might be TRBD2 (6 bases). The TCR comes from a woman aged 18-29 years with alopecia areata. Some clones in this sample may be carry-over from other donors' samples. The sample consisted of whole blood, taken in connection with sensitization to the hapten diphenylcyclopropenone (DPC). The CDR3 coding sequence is TGTGCCTGGCGACTAGACGCGAACACCGGGGAGCTGTTTTTT. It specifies CAWRLDANTGELFF. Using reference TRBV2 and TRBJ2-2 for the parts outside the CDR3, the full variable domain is EPEVTQTPSHQVTQMGQEVILRCVPISNHLYFYWYRQILGQKVEFLVSFYNNEISEKSEIFDDQFSVERPDGSNFTLKIRSTKLEDSAMYFCAWRLDANTGELFFGEGSRLTVL.